These T cell receptor beta chains were read from a single sample in a study of blood T cell repertoires in COVID-19. This table comes from immunoSEQ multiplex PCR, and its TCRdb copy is limited to in-frame clones, with some not included. The data hold approximately 70,000 clones, with approximately 85% observed a single time. The source material was peripheral blood. The receptor source for this set is a human donor in a cohort sampled during active COVID-19. Both conserved end residues are part of each CDR3.

J: TRBJ2-5; V: TRBV2; CDR3: CASSEAGRGATQYF
J: TRBJ1-5; V: TRBV3-1/TRBV3-2; CDR3: CASSPYMGDQPQHF
J: TRBJ2-3; V: TRBV24-1; CDR3: CATSDPLGDTDTQYF
J: TRBJ1-4; V: TRBV3-1/TRBV3-2; CDR3: CASSQDVGGEKLFF
J: TRBJ2-7; V: TRBV28; CDR3: CATRPATSAGGLSFEQYF
J: TRBJ1-2; V: TRBV6-5; CDR3: CASSLGAPRWGYTF
J: TRBJ1-5; V: TRBV23-1; CDR3: CASSQFGGTGSLQPQHF
J: TRBJ1-3; V: TRBV11-2; CDR3: CASSQGELSGNTIYF
J: TRBJ1-5; V: TRBV6-2/TRBV6-3; CDR3: CASSYSGGSGQPQHF
J: TRBJ1-2; V: TRBV5-6; CDR3: CASSLGQAPYGLGGYTF
J: TRBJ2-7; V: TRBV7-2; CDR3: CASSLTREYEQYF
J: TRBJ2-7; V: TRBV19; CDR3: CASTPDGSGYEQYF
J: TRBJ2-2; V: TRBV4-1; CDR3: CASSRDNQMNTGELFF
J: TRBJ2-1; V: TRBV24-1; CDR3: CATSEPRTGVVPNNEQFF
J: TRBJ2-2; V: TRBV6-6; CDR3: CASSYGRTGELFF
J: TRBJ1-2; V: TRBV2; CDR3: CASSQGANYGYTF
J: TRBJ1-4; V: TRBV30; CDR3: CAWSTLGGGKGMDEKLFF
J: TRBJ2-7; V: TRBV3-1/TRBV3-2; CDR3: CASSQRELSYEQYF
J: TRBJ2-3; V: TRBV7-8; CDR3: CASSFSTGSDTQYF
J: TRBJ1-5; V: TRBV6-2/TRBV6-3; CDR3: CASSWTPDSNQPQHF
J: TRBJ1-1; V: TRBV5-1; CDR3: CASISGTGSTEAFF
J: TRBJ1-1; V: TRBV5-4; CDR3: CASRGPGTGVRNTEAFF
J: TRBJ2-3; V: TRBV29-1; CDR3: CSVWGGQKYNTDTQYF
J: TRBJ2-5; V: TRBV7-2; CDR3: CASSLDLREAQETQYF
J: TRBJ1-1; V: TRBV5-8; CDR3: CASSLKGPAEAFF
J: TRBJ2-7; V: TRBV27; CDR3: CASSPTTGAYEQYF
J: TRBJ2-2; V: TRBV10-2; CDR3: CASSQRGLANTGELFF
J: TRBJ2-5; V: TRBV14; CDR3: CASSQDERETQYF
J: TRBJ2-7; V: TRBV7-9; CDR3: CASSAYTTYEQYF
J: TRBJ1-6; V: TRBV4-3; CDR3: CASSQGQKNSPLHF
J: TRBJ2-1; V: TRBV7-2; CDR3: CASSLRASGGADEQFF
J: TRBJ2-7; V: TRBV2; CDR3: CASSDTASGSRAYEQYF
J: TRBJ2-3; V: TRBV6-6; CDR3: CASSYFGDTDTQYF
J: TRBJ2-3; V: TRBV11-3; CDR3: CASSPGLAGLHTDTQYF
J: TRBJ2-3; V: TRBV18; CDR3: CASSPELAGEGTDTQYF
J: TRBJ1-3; V: TRBV5-1; CDR3: CASSLEDRHSGNTIYF
J: TRBJ1-5; V: TRBV7-2; CDR3: CASSNDRGRIEPQHF
J: TRBJ2-2; V: TRBV19; CDR3: CASSMEWSGELFF
J: TRBJ2-5; V: TRBV18; CDR3: CASSPETSGETQYF
J: TRBJ1-2; V: TRBV27; CDR3: CASRLTATGADYYGYTF
J: TRBJ2-3; V: TRBV4-3; CDR3: CASSQAASALRVDTQYF
J: TRBJ2-1; V: TRBV11-2; CDR3: CASSRGLAGGLGNEQFF
J: TRBJ1-2; V: TRBV7-9; CDR3: CASSAQGAHGYTF
J: TRBJ2-7; V: TRBV20-1; CDR3: CSARATYEQYF
J: TRBJ2-5; V: TRBV7-9; CDR3: CASNRKGAGGETQYF
J: TRBJ2-1; V: TRBV30; CDR3: CAWRPGLAGVDEQFF
J: TRBJ1-5; V: TRBV5-1; CDR3: CASSLGQGVDQPQHF
J: TRBJ1-6; V: TRBV5-4; CDR3: CASSMTPGTANSPLHF